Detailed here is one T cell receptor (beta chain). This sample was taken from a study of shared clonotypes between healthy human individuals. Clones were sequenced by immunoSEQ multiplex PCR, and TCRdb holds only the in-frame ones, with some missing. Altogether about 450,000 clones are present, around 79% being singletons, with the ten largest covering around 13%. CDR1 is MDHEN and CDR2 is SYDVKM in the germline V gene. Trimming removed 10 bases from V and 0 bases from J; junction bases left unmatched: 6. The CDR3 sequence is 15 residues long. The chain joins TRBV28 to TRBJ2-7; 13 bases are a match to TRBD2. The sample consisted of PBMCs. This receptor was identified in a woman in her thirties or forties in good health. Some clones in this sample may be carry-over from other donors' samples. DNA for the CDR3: TGTGCCACACGGGGGACTAGCGGGGTCTCCTACGAGCAGTACTTC. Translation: CATRGTSGVSYEQYF.